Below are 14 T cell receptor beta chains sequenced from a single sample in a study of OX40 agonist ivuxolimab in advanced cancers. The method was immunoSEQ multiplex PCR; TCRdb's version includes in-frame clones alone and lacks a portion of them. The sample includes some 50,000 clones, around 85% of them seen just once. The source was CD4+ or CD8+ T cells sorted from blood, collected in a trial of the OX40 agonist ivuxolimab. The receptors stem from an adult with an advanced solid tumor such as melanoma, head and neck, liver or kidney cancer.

CDR3 protein: CASSLVTGQTREQYF. Here the CDR3 DNA reads TGTGCCAGCAGTTTAGTGACAGGGCAGACACGTGAGCAGTACTTC. V and J are TRBV28 and TRBJ2-7, with 7 bases fitting TRBD1. The length of the CDR3 is 15 residues. Per germline, CDR1 MDHEN and CDR2 SYDVKM. J was trimmed by 7 bases and V by 2 bases; bases with no gene match: 11.

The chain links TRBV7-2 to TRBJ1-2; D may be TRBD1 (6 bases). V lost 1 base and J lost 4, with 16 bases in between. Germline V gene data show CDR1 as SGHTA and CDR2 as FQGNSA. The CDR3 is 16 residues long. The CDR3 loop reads CASSLDVGRGFYGYTF. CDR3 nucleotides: TGTGCCAGCAGCTTAGATGTTGGCAGGGGTTTCTATGGCTACACCTTC.

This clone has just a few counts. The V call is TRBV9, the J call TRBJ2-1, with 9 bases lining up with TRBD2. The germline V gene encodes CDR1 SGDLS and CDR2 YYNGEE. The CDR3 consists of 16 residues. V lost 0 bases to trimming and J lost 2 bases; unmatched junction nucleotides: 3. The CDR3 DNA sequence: TGTGCCAGCAGCGTAGCTTTAGCGGGGGCCTACAATGAGCAGTTCTTC. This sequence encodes CASSVALAGAYNEQFF.

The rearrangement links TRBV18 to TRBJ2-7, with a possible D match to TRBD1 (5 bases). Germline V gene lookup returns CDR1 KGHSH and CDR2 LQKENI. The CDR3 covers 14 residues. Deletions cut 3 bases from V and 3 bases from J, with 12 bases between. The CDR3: CASSPGVRVYEQYF. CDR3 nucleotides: TGTGCCAGCTCACCCGGCGTCAGGGTCTACGAGCAGTACTTC.

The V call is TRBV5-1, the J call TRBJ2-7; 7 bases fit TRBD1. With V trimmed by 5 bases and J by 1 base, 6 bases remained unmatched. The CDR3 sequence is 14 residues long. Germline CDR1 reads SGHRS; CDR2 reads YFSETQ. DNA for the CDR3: TGCGCCAGCAGTAGGACGACAGGGTCCTACGAGCAGTACTTC. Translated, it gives CASSRTTGSYEQYF.

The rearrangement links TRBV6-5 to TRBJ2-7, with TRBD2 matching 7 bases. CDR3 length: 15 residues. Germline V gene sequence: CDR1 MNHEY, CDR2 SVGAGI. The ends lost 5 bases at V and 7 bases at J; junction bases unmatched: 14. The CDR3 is CASSRAGGSSGEQYF. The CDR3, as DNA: TGTGCCAGCAGTCGGGCGGGCGGGAGTTCGGGAGAGCAGTACTTC.

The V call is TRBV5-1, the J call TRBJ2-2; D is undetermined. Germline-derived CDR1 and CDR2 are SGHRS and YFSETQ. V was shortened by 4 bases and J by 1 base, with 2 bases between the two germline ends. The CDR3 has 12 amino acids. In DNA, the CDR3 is TGCGCCAGCAGCCGGAACACCGGGGAGCTGTTTTTT. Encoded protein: CASSRNTGELFF.

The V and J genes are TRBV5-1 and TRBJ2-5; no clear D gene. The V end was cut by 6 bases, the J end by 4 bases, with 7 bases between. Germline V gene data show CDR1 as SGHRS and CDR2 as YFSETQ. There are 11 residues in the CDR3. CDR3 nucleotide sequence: TGCGCCAGCACTTCCGTAGAGACCCAGTACTTC. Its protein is CASTSVETQYF.

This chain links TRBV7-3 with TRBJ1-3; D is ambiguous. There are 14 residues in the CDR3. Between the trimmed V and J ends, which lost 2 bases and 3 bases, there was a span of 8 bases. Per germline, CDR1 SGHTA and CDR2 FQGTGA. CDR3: CASSLAGSGNTIYF. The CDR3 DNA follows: TGTGCCAGCAGCTTAGCCGGTAGTGGAAACACCATATATTTT.

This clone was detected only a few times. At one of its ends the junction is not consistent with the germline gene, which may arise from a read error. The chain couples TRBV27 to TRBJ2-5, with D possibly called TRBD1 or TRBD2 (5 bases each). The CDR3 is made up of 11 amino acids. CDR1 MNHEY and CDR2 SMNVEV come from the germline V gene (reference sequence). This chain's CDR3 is CASGDLSPGHF. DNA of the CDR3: TGTGCCAGCGGAGACTTAAGCCCGGGACACTTC.

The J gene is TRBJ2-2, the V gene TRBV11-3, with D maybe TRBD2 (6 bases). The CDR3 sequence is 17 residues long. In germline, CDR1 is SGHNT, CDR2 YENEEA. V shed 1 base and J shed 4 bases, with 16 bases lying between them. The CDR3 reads CASSLAVARRGTGELFF. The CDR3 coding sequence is TGTGCCAGCAGCTTAGCCGTGGCACGGAGGGGCACCGGGGAGCTGTTTTTT.

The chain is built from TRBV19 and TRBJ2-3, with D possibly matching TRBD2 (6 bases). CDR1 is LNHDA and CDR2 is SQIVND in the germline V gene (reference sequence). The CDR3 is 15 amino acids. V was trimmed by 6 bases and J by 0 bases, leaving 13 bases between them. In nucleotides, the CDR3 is TGTGCCAGTAGGTTACTCGGGACTAGCACAGATACGCAGTATTTT. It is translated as CASRLLGTSTDTQYF.

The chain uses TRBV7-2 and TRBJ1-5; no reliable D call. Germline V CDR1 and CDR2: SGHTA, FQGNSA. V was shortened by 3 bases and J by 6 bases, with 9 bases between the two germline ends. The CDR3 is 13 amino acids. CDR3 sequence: CASSLVPGQPQHF. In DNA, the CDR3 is TGTGCCAGCAGCTTGGTGCCAGGTCAGCCCCAGCATTTT. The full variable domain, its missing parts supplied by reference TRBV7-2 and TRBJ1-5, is GAGVSQSPSNKVTEKGKDVELRCDPISGHTALYWYRQSLGQGLEFLIYFQGNSAPDKSGLPSDRFSAERTGGSVSTLTIQRTQQEDSAVYLCASSLVPGQPQHFGDGTRLSIL.

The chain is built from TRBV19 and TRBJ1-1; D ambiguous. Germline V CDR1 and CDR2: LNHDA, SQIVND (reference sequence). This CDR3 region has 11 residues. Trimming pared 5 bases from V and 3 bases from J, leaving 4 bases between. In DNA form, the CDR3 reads TGTGCCAGTAGTGTGCACACTGAAGCTTTCTTT. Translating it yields CASSVHTEAFF.